The next 25 T cell receptor beta chains were all read from a single sample in a study of blood T cell repertoires in COVID-19. The repertoire was sequenced with immunoSEQ multiplex PCR; TCRdb's copy has only in-frame clones and lacks some. The sample contains about 100,000 clones, 80% to 90% of which appear only once. The material sequenced was PBMCs or T cells enriched from blood (not recorded which). The source is a woman in her fifties or sixties who had recovered from COVID-19.

This sequence joins TRBV11-2 and TRBJ1-4; weak D call: TRBD1 (5 bases). Germline loops: CDR1 SGHAT, CDR2 FQNNGV. This CDR3 is 14 amino acids long. The V end was cut by 2 bases, the J end by 8 bases, with 12 bases between. The CDR3 loop is CASSLWPGGEKLFF. The CDR3 region has the DNA TGTGCCAGCAGCTTATGGCCCGGGGGGGAAAAACTGTTTTTT.

CDR3 DNA sequence: TGTGCCAGCAGCTTATTAAACAATAATAATGAGCAGTTCTTC. Encoded protein: CASSLLNNNNEQFF. The rearrangement uses TRBV7-3 and TRBJ2-1; D is ambiguous. The ends were cut back, 2 bases at V and 7 bases at J, with 12 bases in the middle. Per the germline V gene, CDR1 is SGHTA and CDR2 is FQGTGA. This CDR3 contains 14 residues.

The chain carries TRBV5-1 and TRBJ2-5, with TRBD1 identical over 8 bases. This CDR3 region has 13 residues. Germline assignment: CDR1 SGHRS and CDR2 YFSETQ. V gave up 2 bases and J gave up 7 bases; unmatched junction bases: 4. The CDR3 DNA reads TGCGCCAGCAGCTTCGGACAGGGAGGGACCCAGTACTTC. Protein product: CASSFGQGGTQYF.

As DNA, the CDR3 is TGTGCCAGCAGCCTTGAAAGACAGGCCTACGAGCAGTACTTC. Translation gives CASSLERQAYEQYF. This chain connects TRBV28 to TRBJ2-7, with TRBD1 as a possible D gene (6 bases). This CDR3 has 14 amino acids. Germline CDR1 is MDHEN and CDR2 is SYDVKM. V was pared by 6 bases and J by 2 bases, with 14 bases between.

The chain is built from TRBV18 and TRBJ2-1; D possibly corresponds to TRBD1 (5 bases). Trimming took 2 bases from V and 13 from J, leaving 9 bases between them. CDR1 and CDR2 from the germline V gene are KGHSH and LQKENI. CDR3 size: 11 residues. CDR3 in DNA: TGTGCCAGCTCACCAATTCAGGGCCAGTTCTTC. Protein product: CASSPIQGQFF. Full variable domain (rest looked up from reference TRBV18 and TRBJ2-1): NAGVMQNPRHLVRRRGQEARLRCSPMKGHSHVYWYRQLPEEGLKFMVYLQKENIIDESGMPKERFSAEFPKEGPSILRIQQVVRGDSAAYFCASSPIQGQFFGPGTRLTVL.

This clone was detected once. The rearrangement joins TRBV5-4 to TRBJ2-7; TRBD2 matches 14 bases. Germline-derived CDR1 and CDR2 are SGHNT and YYREEE (reference sequence). V dropped 3 bases and J dropped 6; count of bases not matched to a gene: 8. The length of the CDR3 is 16 residues. DNA of the CDR3: TGTGCCAGCAGCTCGGGACTAGCGGGGGCTCTTTCCGAGCAGTACTTC. It codes for CASSSGLAGALSEQYF.

The chain combines TRBV5-4 with TRBJ2-1, with 7 nucleotides matching TRBD1. Germline V gives CDR1 SGHNT, CDR2 YYREEE (reference sequence). There are 15 residues in the CDR3. J was trimmed by 5 bases and V by 7 bases; bases with no gene match: 12. This CDR3 is CASHVGAGGNNEQFF. The CDR3 DNA is TGTGCCAGCCACGTTGGGGCAGGGGGTAACAATGAGCAGTTCTTC.

The chain has TRBV6-5 and TRBJ1-3, with D unclear. Germline lookup yields CDR1 MNHEY and CDR2 SVGAGI. Trimming shortened V by 0 bases and J by 4 bases, and 10 bases separated the two germline ends. This CDR3 comprises 15 residues. CDR3 loop: CASSYSLGRGNTIYF. In DNA form, the CDR3 reads TGTGCCAGCAGTTACTCGCTTGGGAGGGGAAACACCATATATTTT.

This clone appeared a single time. This sequence joins TRBV24-1 and TRBJ1-2, with TRBD1 identical over 7 bases. Looked up from germline, CDR1 is KGHDR and CDR2 is SFDVKD. The CDR3 has 16 residues. V lost 4 bases and J lost 4; bases outside the gene matches: 11. The CDR3 sequence: CATSDPPSTGSYGYTF. The CDR3, as DNA: TGTGCCACCAGTGACCCCCCGTCGACAGGGAGCTATGGCTACACCTTC.

The chain joins TRBV18 to TRBJ1-1, with 8 nucleotides matching TRBD1. CDR1 is KGHSH, CDR2 LQKENI, per germline. CDR3 length equals 15 residues. The junction had 7 bases not matched to a gene; V was cut back by 4 bases and J by 3 bases. Here the CDR3 reads CASSLQTGEYTEAFF. CDR3 in DNA: TGTGCCAGCTCACTACAGACAGGGGAATACACTGAAGCTTTCTTT.

V is TRBV5-1 and J is TRBJ1-5; D uncertain. CDR3 length equals 14 residues. V lost 0 bases and J 4 bases, leaving 8 bases between the germline ends. Germline values: CDR1 SGHRS, CDR2 YFSETQ. The CDR3 DNA is TGCGCCAGCAGCTTGGGGGCACAGAATCAGCCCCAGCATTTT. Its translation is CASSLGAQNQPQHF.

The V gene is TRBV27, the J gene TRBJ1-1, with 7 bases aligning to TRBD1. CDR3 size: 13 residues. The ends lost 5 bases at V and 4 bases at J; junction bases unmatched: 4. The V gene's germline CDR1 is MNHEY and CDR2 SMNVEV (reference sequence). In DNA form, the CDR3 reads TGTGCCAGCAGTCCGGGGACAGTCACTGAAGCTTTCTTT. Amino acid sequence: CASSPGTVTEAFF.

CDR3 in amino acids: CASSHANSGSYNEQFF. CDR3 nucleotide sequence: TGCGCCAGCAGCCATGCGAATAGCGGGAGCTACAATGAGCAGTTCTTC. The chain has TRBV4-1 and TRBJ2-1, with 9 bases aligning to TRBD2. The CDR3 runs 16 residues. Germline CDR1 and CDR2: MGHRA and YSYEKL. Trimming took 3 bases from V and 3 from J; bases not matched to a gene: 6.

The J gene is TRBJ2-7, the V gene TRBV18, with TRBD2 matching 9 bases. Per germline, CDR1 KGHSH and CDR2 LQKENI. The trim removed 5 bases at V and 3 bases at J, leaving 5 bases unmatched. CDR3 length: 14 amino acids. CDR3 protein: CASSVTSGYYEQYF. CDR3 in DNA: TGTGCCAGCTCAGTGACTAGCGGATACTACGAGCAGTACTTC.

The chain has TRBV7-2 and TRBJ2-7; TRBD1 matches 7 bases. Trimming at V came to 1 base and at J to 5 bases, leaving 8 bases not matched to a gene. CDR3 length: 15 amino acids. Germline V lookup: CDR1 SGHTA, CDR2 FQGNSA. Here the CDR3 DNA reads TGTGCCAGCAGCTTAGTTGGGACAGCCCCCCACGAGCAGTACTTC. As protein: CASSLVGTAPHEQYF.

The chain is built from TRBV9 and TRBJ2-3; D unresolved. The CDR3 length is 17 residues. The germline V gene encodes CDR1 SGDLS and CDR2 YYNGEE. The germline V and J ends were trimmed by 3 bases and 0 bases, with 17 bases remaining between them. The CDR3 DNA sequence: TGTGCCAGCAGCGACAACTCCCCCCTAGGTAGCACAGATACGCAGTATTTT. Amino acid sequence: CASSDNSPLGSTDTQYF.

The rearrangement joins TRBV6-1 to TRBJ1-6; TRBD1 agrees at 9 bases. The ends lost 0 bases at V and 7 bases at J; junction bases unmatched: 13. This CDR3 comprises 19 residues. Germline lookup yields CDR1 MNHNS and CDR2 SASEGT. In DNA, the CDR3 is TGTGCCAGCAGTGAAGCGCTTCGGGGCGGGACAGGGACCAATTCACCCCTCCACTTT. Encoded protein: CASSEALRGGTGTNSPLHF.

This rearrangement joins TRBV4-1 to TRBJ1-1; 7 bases are a match to TRBD1. The length of the CDR3 is 15 residues. The trim removed 4 bases at V and 4 bases at J, leaving 9 bases unmatched. Per the germline V gene, CDR1 is MGHRA and CDR2 is YSYEKL. The CDR3 DNA reads TGCGCCAGCAGCCTCAGCCGACAGGGAGGCACTGAAGCTTTCTTT. Amino acids: CASSLSRQGGTEAFF.

The CDR3 loop is CASSQDGGLADDYNEQFF. CDR3 sequence (DNA): TGCGCCAGCAGCCAAGATGGGGGGTTAGCGGACGATTACAATGAGCAGTTCTTC. The V call is TRBV4-1, the J call TRBJ2-1; D possibly corresponds to TRBD2 (6 bases). The ends were cut back, 0 bases at V and 4 bases at J, with 19 bases in the middle. Germline assignment: CDR1 MGHRA and CDR2 YSYEKL. This CDR3 contains 18 residues.

The CDR3, as DNA: TGTGCCAGCAGCTTAGTCAGGGGGGACACCGGGGAGCTGTTTTTT. Translated: CASSLVRGDTGELFF. The chain employs TRBV7-6 and TRBJ2-2, with a tentative D call TRBD1 (7 bases). CDR1 and CDR2 from the germline V gene are SGHVS and FNYEAQ. The CDR3 totals 15 residues. The V and J ends lost 1 base and 3 bases respectively, with 9 bases between them. Based on the CDR3 plus reference TRBV7-6 and TRBJ2-2, the full variable domain is GAGVSQSPRYKVTKRGQDVALRCDPISGHVSLYWYRQALGQGPEFLTYFNYEAQQDKSGLPNDRFSAERPEGSISTLTIQRTEQRDSAMYRCASSLVRGDTGELFFGEGSRLTVL.

V is TRBV7-3 and J is TRBJ1-1; perhaps TRBD1 as D (5 bases). The CDR3 has 16 residues. Trimming took off 2 bases at V and 4 bases at J, with 17 bases between the two ends. The V gene's germline CDR1 is SGHTA and CDR2 FQGTGA. The DNA for the CDR3 is TGTGCCAGCAGCTTACCGAGTCCAGGGAGGCCCACTGAAGCTTTCTTT. The encoded protein is CASSLPSPGRPTEAFF.

This clone turned up a few times. The chain combines TRBV5-6 with TRBJ1-5, with D possibly matching TRBD1 (5 bases). Trimming shortened V by 1 base and J by 5 bases, and 13 bases separated the two germline ends. The germline gives CDR1 SGHDT, CDR2 YYEEEE. CDR3 length: 15 amino acids. The CDR3 loop reads CASSLLMGPDQPQHF. The DNA of the CDR3 is TGTGCCAGCAGCTTGTTGATGGGGCCCGATCAGCCCCAGCATTTT.

The J gene is TRBJ2-7, the V gene TRBV5-1; 9 bases fit TRBD2. The CDR3 runs 18 residues. Germline V gene data show CDR1 as SGHRS and CDR2 as YFSETQ. Trimming at V came to 7 bases and at J to 2 bases, leaving 19 bases not matched to a gene. CDR3 residues: CASRPRNSGSSPTYEQYF. The CDR3 DNA sequence: TGCGCCAGCCGCCCCCGAAATAGCGGGAGCTCGCCCACCTACGAGCAGTACTTC.

This chain uses TRBV10-3 with TRBJ2-7; 7 bases are shared with TRBD1. CDR1 is ENHRY and CDR2 is SYGVKD in the germline V gene. V lost 2 bases and J lost 2; bases outside the gene matches: 3. The CDR3 loop spans 14 amino acids. The CDR3 region is CAISERDRTYEQYF. The CDR3 DNA reads TGTGCCATCAGTGAGCGGGACAGAACCTACGAGCAGTACTTC.

There are a few counts of this clone. The chain couples TRBV2 to TRBJ2-7, with TRBD1 identical over 10 bases. From germline, CDR1 is SNHLY and CDR2 FYNNEI. Germline trimming cut 6 bases from V and 2 bases from J; bases unmatched to any gene: 10. This CDR3 spans 16 amino acids. CDR3 nucleotides: TGTGCCAGCAGGATGGACAGGGGGTCAAGGGCCTACGAGCAGTACTTC. Translated, it gives CASRMDRGSRAYEQYF. The entire variable domain, with the rest obtained from reference TRBV2 and TRBJ2-7, is as follows: EPEVTQTPSHQVTQMGQEVILRCVPISNHLYFYWYRQILGQKVEFLVSFYNNEISEKSEIFDDQFSVERPDGSNFTLKIRSTKLEDSAMYFCASRMDRGSRAYEQYFGPGTRLTVT.